This TCR beta chain was sequenced during a study of T cells expressing NK-cell markers. Study-wide results and limits: The study did not resolve the HCMV specificity of expanded NKG2C+ T cell clones.

Production of TCR beta cDNA relied on 5'RACE template switching with UMIs. From its re-call of the 5' RACE reads, TCRdb lists each CDR3 protein once, without DNA. The data include about 460,000 distinct CDR3 sequences; the top ten clones carry approximately 1.4%. As for this clonotype: Its antigen is not identified.

CDR1 SQVTM and CDR2 ANQGSEA come from the germline V gene. The CDR3 is 12 amino acids. The rearrangement uses TRBV29-1 and TRBJ2-5; without DNA, the TCRdb call of TRBD2 cannot be checked. This receptor was taken from a woman in her fifties or sixties in good health. The sample was blood T cells: a sorted CD56 or NKG2C T cell subset, CD4+ or CD8+ T cells, or bulk PBMC T cells (not recorded which). The CDR3 reads CSVGAEGETQYF.